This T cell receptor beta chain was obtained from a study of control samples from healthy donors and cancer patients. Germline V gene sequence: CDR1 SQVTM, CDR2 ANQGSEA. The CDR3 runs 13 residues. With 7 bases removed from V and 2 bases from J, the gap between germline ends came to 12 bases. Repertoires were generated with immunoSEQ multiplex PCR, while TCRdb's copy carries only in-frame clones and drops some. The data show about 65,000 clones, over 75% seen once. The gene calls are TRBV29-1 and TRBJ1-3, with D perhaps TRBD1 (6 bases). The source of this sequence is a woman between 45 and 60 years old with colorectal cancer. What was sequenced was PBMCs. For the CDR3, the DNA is TGCAGCGGACTCAGGGGTCCTGGAAACACCATATATTTT. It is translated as CSGLRGPGNTIYF.